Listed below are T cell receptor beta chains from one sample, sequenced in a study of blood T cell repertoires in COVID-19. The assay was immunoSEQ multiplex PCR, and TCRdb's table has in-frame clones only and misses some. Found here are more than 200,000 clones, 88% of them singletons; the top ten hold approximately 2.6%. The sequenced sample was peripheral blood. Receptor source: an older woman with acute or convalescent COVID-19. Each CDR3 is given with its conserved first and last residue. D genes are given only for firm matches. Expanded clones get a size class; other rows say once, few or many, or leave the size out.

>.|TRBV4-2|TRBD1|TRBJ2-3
TGTGCCAGCAGCCCCACAGGGGGAGGCACAGATACGCAGTATTTT
CASSPTGGGTDTQYF
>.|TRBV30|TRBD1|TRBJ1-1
TGTGCCTGGAGTGTGGGACAGACGAGCACTGAAGCTTTCTTT
CAWSVGQTSTEAFF
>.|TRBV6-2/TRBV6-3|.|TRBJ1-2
TGTGCCAGCAGTTACTCATCAGGGTTTGGGTATGGCTACACCTTC
CASSYSSGFGYGYTF
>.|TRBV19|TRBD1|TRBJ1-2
TGTGCCAGTAGTCGGGGACAGGCTTCCTTGCATGGCTACACCTTC
CASSRGQASLHGYTF
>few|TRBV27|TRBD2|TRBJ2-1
TGTGCCAGCAGTCAAAACCCCGCCCGTCTAGCGGATGACAATGAGCAGTTCTTC
CASSQNPARLADDNEQFF
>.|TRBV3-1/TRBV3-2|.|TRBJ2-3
TGTGCCAGCAGCCAAGCCGCACTAGCTTCCCGCACAGATACGCAGTATTTT
CASSQAALASRTDTQYF
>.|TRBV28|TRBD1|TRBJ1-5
TGTGCCAGCAGGAGACTGACAGGGGGAAGCAATCAGCCCCAGCATTTT
CASRRLTGGSNQPQHF
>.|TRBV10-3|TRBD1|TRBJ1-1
TGTGCCATCAGCGAGACAGGGTCGTGGGGAGCTTTCTTT
CAISETGSWGAFF
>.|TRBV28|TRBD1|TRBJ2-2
TGTGCCAGCAGTGAGACAGGGATTAACACCGGGGAGCTGTTTTTT
CASSETGINTGELFF
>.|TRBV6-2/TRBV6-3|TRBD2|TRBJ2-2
TGTGCCAGCAGTTTACTAGCGGGAGTGCCCGGGGAGCTGTTTTTT
CASSLLAGVPGELFF
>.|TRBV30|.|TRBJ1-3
TGTGCCTGGAGTGTAACCAGGGCGATACCCGGAAACACCATATATTTT
CAWSVTRAIPGNTIYF
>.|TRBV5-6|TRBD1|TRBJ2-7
TGTGCCAGCAGCTTGGGATATCAGGGACAGTCGACCTCTTACGAGCAGTACTTC
CASSLGYQGQSTSYEQYF
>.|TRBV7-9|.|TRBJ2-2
TGTGCCAGCAACTCTGGACAAGCGAACACCGGGGAGCTGTTTTTT
CASNSGQANTGELFF
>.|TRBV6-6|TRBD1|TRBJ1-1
TGTGCCAGCAGTTACGACAGGGGGCACATGAACACTGAAGCTTTCTTT
CASSYDRGHMNTEAFF
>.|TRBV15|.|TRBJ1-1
TGTGCCACCAGCAGAGATTTTCTACTAAACACTGAAGCTTTCTTT
CATSRDFLLNTEAFF
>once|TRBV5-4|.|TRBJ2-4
TGTGCCAGCAGCAATCTCGGACCACGGGGGAACATTCAGTACTTC
CASSNLGPRGNIQYF
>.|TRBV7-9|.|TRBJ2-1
TGTGCCAGCAGCTTTACTAGATTAAGTGCCGATGAGCAGTTCTTC
CASSFTRLSADEQFF
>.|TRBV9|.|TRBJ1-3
TGCGCCAGCAGCCGTGACGGGAGCTCTGGAAACACCATATATTTT
CASSRDGSSGNTIYF
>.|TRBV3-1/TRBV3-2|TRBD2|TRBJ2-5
TGTGCCAGCAGCCCTCCACTAGCGGGGAAGGAGACCCAGTACTTC
CASSPPLAGKETQYF
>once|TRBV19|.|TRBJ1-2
TGTGCCAGTAGTATAAGGGGGTATGGCTACACCTTC
CASSIRGYGYTF
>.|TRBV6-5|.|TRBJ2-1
TGTGCCAGCCAAAGCTTATCATACAATGAGCAGTTCTTC
CASQSLSYNEQFF
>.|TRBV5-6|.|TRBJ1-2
TGTGCCAGCAGCTTAAGGGAGACCTATGGCTACACCTTC
CASSLRETYGYTF
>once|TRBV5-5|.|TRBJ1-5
TGTGCCAGCAGCTTGACAGGGCCAAGCAATCAGCCCCAGCATTTT
CASSLTGPSNQPQHF
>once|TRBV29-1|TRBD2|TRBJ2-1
TGCAGCGTTGAAGATCGGGCTAGCGGGGGGGATTACAATGAGCAGTTCTTC
CSVEDRASGGDYNEQFF
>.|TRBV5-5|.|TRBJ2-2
TGTGCCAGCAGCTTGGGCCTAGGTCTTTATCGCGGGGAGCTGTTTTTT
CASSLGLGLYRGELFF
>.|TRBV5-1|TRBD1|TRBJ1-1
TGCGCCAGCAGTCCAGGGGGCGCGGACACTGAAGCTTTCTTT
CASSPGGADTEAFF
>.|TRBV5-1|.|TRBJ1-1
TGCGCCAGCAGCTTGGATGTGCGGGGGACCACTGAAGCTTTCTTT
CASSLDVRGTTEAFF
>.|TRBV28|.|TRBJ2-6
TGTGCCAGCAGTCTCTACAGAACTGGGGCCAACGTCCTGACTTTC
CASSLYRTGANVLTF
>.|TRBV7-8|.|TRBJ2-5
TGTGCCAGCAGCCAGGGGACTAACCAAGAGACCCAGTACTTC
CASSQGTNQETQYF
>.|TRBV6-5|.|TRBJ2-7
TGTGCCAGCAGTTACGGAGGATCCCACTACGAGCAGTACTTC
CASSYGGSHYEQYF
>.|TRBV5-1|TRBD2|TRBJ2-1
TGCGCCAGCAGCTTGGCGAGTTTGAGCGGGGGGCAGCAGTTCTTC
CASSLASLSGGQQFF
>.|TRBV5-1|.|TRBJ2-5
TGCGCCAGCAGCTCCCCAGGGTTGGGAGAGACCCAGTACTTC
CASSSPGLGETQYF
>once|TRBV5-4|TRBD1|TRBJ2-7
TGTGCCAGCAGCCGGGACAGCCGATCCGAGCAGTACTTC
CASSRDSRSEQYF
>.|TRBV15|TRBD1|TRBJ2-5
TGTGCCACCAGCAGAGGGGGCGTCAGGGGGAAAGAGACCCAGTACTTC
CATSRGGVRGKETQYF
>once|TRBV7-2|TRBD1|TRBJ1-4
TGTGCCAGCAGCCCGACAGGGTGGGGTGAAAAACTGTTTTTT
CASSPTGWGEKLFF
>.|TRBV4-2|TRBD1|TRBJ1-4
TGTGCCAGCAGCCAAGACCCGGACAGGGAGGCAAAACTGTTTTTT
CASSQDPDREAKLFF
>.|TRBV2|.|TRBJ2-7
TGTGCCAGCAGTGTGGGGGCGAAAGGCTACGAGCAGTACTTC
CASSVGAKGYEQYF
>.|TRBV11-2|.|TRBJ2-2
TGTGCCAGCAGCTCACAGGGTTTTGGGTCCGGGGAGCTGTTTTTT
CASSSQGFGSGELFF
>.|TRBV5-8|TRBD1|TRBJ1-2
TGTGCCAGCAGGGCCGGGACAGGGTCAAATGGCTACACCTTC
CASRAGTGSNGYTF
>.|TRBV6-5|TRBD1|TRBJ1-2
TGTGCCAGCAGCTACCGACAGGGGTCCTATGGCTACACCTTC
CASSYRQGSYGYTF
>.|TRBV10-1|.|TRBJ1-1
TGCGCCAGCAGTCCTGGGCCCGGGGGCACTGAAGCTTTCTTT
CASSPGPGGTEAFF
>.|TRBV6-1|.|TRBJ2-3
TGTGCCAGCAGTGATCGGGATTTGAGGCAGGATACGCAGTATTTT
CASSDRDLRQDTQYF
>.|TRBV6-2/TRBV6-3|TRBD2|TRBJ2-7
TGTGCCAGCAGTTATGTCGCGGGGGGGAGGGAGCAGTACTTC
CASSYVAGGREQYF
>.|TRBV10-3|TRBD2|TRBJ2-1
TGTGCCATCAGTCGGACTAGCGGGAGACTCGATGAGCAGTTCTTC
CAISRTSGRLDEQFF
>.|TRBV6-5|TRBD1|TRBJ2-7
TGTGCCAGCAGTTACTCCGGGACAGGTGACGAGCAGTACTTC
CASSYSGTGDEQYF
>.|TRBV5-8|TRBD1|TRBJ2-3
TGTGCCAGCAGCTTCTACAGGGGGGCTGATACAGATACGCAGTATTTT
CASSFYRGADTDTQYF
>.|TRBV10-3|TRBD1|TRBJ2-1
TGTGCCATCAGTGACCGACAGGGTGCCAATGAGCAGTTCTTC
CAISDRQGANEQFF
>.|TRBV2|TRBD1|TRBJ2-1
TGTGCCAGCCTACAGGGGGCGCCGGACAATGAGCAGTTCTTC
CASLQGAPDNEQFF
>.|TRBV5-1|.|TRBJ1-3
TGCGCCAGCAGCTTGGCATGGGGCGATGGAAACACCATATATTTT
CASSLAWGDGNTIYF
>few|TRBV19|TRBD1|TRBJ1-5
TGTGCCAGTACCGGACAGGACCTCCTCAGCAATCAGCCCCAGCATTTT
CASTGQDLLSNQPQHF
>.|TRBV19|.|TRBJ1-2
TGTGCCAGTGGCGCGGAGGGAACCCCTAACTATGGCTACACCTTC
CASGAEGTPNYGYTF
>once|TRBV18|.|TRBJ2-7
TGTGCCAGCTCACCGTCCGGGGGAACCTACGAGCAGTACTTC
CASSPSGGTYEQYF
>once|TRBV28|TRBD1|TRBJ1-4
TGTGCCAGCAGTTTAAGGGACAGGGAAGAAAAACTGTTTTTT
CASSLRDREEKLFF
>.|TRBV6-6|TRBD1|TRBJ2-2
TGTGCCAGCAGGGGACAGGGTTGGACCGGGGAGCTGTTTTTT
CASRGQGWTGELFF
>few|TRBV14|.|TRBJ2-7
TGTGCCAGCAGCTCCCAGGGTTACGAGCAGTACTTC
CASSSQGYEQYF
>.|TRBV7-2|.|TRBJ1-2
TGTGCCAGCAGCTTGCGCGGATATGGCTACACCTTC
CASSLRGYGYTF
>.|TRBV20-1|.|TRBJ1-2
TGCAGTGCTGGGAGCTATGGCTACACCTTC
CSAGSYGYTF